These 18 T cell receptor beta chains were sequenced from one sample in a study of regulatory T cells in long-lasting Graves disease. To make TCR beta libraries, researchers used iRepertoire HTBI primers and Arm-PCR of CDR3 regions. Each CDR3 protein is one row after TCRdb ran MiXCR on the multiplex PCR reads. The data show around 460,000 distinct CDR3 sequences, 20% to 25% seen once. Time point in this sample: persistent/refractory GD, antithyroid drugs over 5 years with positive TRAb. PBMC RNA was the source of the TCR library. Sequences were derived from peripheral blood mononuclear cells (PBMCs), sampled when the disease was refractory, from a patient treated with antithyroid drugs. These receptors were taken from a female donor with Graves disease.

With respect to this clonotype: This sequence may be a read error, since a much larger clone differs from it by one base. The chain couples TRBV6-1 to TRBJ2-4; D may be TRBD1 or TRBD2 (6 bases each). CDR1 is MNHNS, CDR2 SASEGT, per germline. This CDR3 is 14 amino acids long. Trimming left V 11 bases short and J 1 base short, with 15 bases between. The CDR3 here is CAARRGLAKNIQYF. The CDR3 DNA reads as TGTGCCGCCAGGAGGGGGTTGGCCAAAAACATTCAGTACTTC.

The chain combines TRBV29-1 with TRBJ1-1; TRBD1 is a possible D gene (5 bases). This CDR3 has 13 residues. V was pared by 7 bases and J by 1 base, with 13 bases between. The germline gives CDR1 SQVTM, CDR2 ANQGSEA. CDR3 in DNA: TGCAGCGGGGGGGGGGTTTGGAACACTGAAGCTTTCTTT. This translates into CSGGGVWNTEAFF.

The V gene is TRBV7-6, the J gene TRBJ2-1, with D perhaps being TRBD1 or TRBD2 (5 bases each). Trimming shortened V by 5 bases and J by 16 bases, and 18 bases separated the two germline ends. Germline loops: CDR1 SGHVS, CDR2 FNYEAQ. The CDR3 runs to 12 residues. CDR3 DNA sequence: TGTGCCAGCAGCCCCGCGAACATGGGGGTCTTCTTC. It specifies CASSPANMGVFF.

This clonotype was seen many times. This chain joins TRBV28 and TRBJ2-1; D not resolved. The CDR3 is made up of 13 amino acids. Germline CDR1 MDHEN, CDR2 SYDVKM. Trimming removed 6 bases from V and 2 bases from J, with 8 bases in between. The CDR3 nucleotides read TGTGCCAGCAGCCCCCGAGCCTACAATGAGCAGTTCTTC. Residues: CASSPRAYNEQFF.

V gene TRBV7-9 combines with J gene TRBJ1-1; D gene uncertain. The V and J ends lost 5 bases and 7 bases respectively, with 8 bases between them. The germline V gene has CDR1 SEHNR and CDR2 FQNEAQ (reference sequence). CDR3 length equals 11 residues. CDR3 protein: CASSVKVEAFF. The CDR3 DNA follows: TGTGCCAGCAGCGTAAAGGTTGAAGCTTTCTTT.

This clonotype was counted many times. The chain recombines TRBV10-3 with TRBJ2-7; D is possibly TRBD1 or TRBD2 (5 bases each). The germline V gene encodes CDR1 ENHRY and CDR2 SYGVKD. Trimming took 2 bases from V and 5 from J, leaving 13 bases between them. The CDR3 has 14 residues. The CDR3 reads CAISEVEGLDEQYF. DNA of the CDR3: TGTGCCATCAGTGAGGTAGAGGGGCTGGACGAGCAGTACTTC.

Points on this clonotype: A much larger clone differs by one base, so this may be a read error. The chain couples TRBV29-1 to TRBJ1-5; TRBD1 agrees at 9 bases. Trimming took 6 bases from V and 4 from J; bases not matched to a gene: 4. Germline V gene lookup returns CDR1 SQVTM and CDR2 ANQGSEA. CDR3 length: 13 residues. The CDR3 sequence: CSVQGQGNQPQHF. DNA for the CDR3: TGCAGCGTCCAGGGACAGGGAAATCAGCCCCAGCATTTT.

The rearrangement links TRBV9 to TRBJ2-2; 8 bases match TRBD1. Germline CDR1 SGDLS, CDR2 YYNGEE. This CDR3 is built from 19 residues. Trimming removed 0 bases from V and 6 bases from J; junction bases left unmatched: 16. CDR3 region: CASSVALAGGVPAAGELFF. The CDR3 nucleotides read TGTGCCAGCAGCGTAGCTCTAGCAGGGGGCGTCCCTGCCGCCGGGGAGCTGTTTTTT.

This clonotype was detected ten times or more. The chain uses TRBV27 and TRBJ1-1; D gene unclear. The germline gives CDR1 MNHEY, CDR2 SMNVEV (reference sequence). The V gene lost 3 bases and the J gene lost 7 bases, with 24 bases spanning the gap. The CDR3 length is 17 residues. CDR3 loop: CASSFTRSGRVTLEAFF. The CDR3, as DNA: TGTGCCAGCAGTTTCACCCGCAGCGGTCGCGTGACCCTTGAAGCTTTCTTT.

The rearrangement uses TRBV7-6 and TRBJ2-2; D may be TRBD2 (5 bases). Looked up from germline, CDR1 is SGHVS and CDR2 is FNYEAQ. The CDR3 is 17 amino acids. V gave up 4 bases and J gave up 3 bases, with 18 bases separating them. In DNA form, the CDR3 reads TGTGCCAGCAGCTCCACTACTAGGCCCCTGGACACCGGGGAGCTGTTTTTT. Residues: CASSSTTRPLDTGELFF.

This clonotype was recorded a few times. The rearrangement joins TRBV20-1 to TRBJ2-6; D remains unclear. Per the germline V gene, CDR1 is DFQATT and CDR2 is SNEGSKA (reference sequence). V lost 3 bases, J lost 1 base, and 7 bases lay in between. This CDR3 has 14 residues. Written as DNA, the CDR3 is TGCAGTGCTAGCGGCCAATCTGGGGCCAACGTCCTGACTTTC. This codes for CSASGQSGANVLTF.

This clonotype was detected a few times. This sequence joins TRBV4-1 and TRBJ1-2; the D is unclear. Germline assignment: CDR1 MGHRA and CDR2 YSYEKL. Deletions cut 8 bases from V and 7 bases from J, with 17 bases between. There are 13 residues in the CDR3. The DNA of the CDR3 is TGCGCCAGCCGGGAACGGACCTCCCGTGGCTACACCTTC. It translates to CASRERTSRGYTF.

V is TRBV9 and J is TRBJ2-7, with 9 nucleotides matching TRBD1. Germline-derived CDR1 and CDR2 are SGDLS and YYNGEE. J was trimmed by 6 bases and V by 3 bases; bases with no gene match: 7. CDR3 length equals 14 residues. CDR3 sequence reads: CASSDRGLSGEQYF. For the CDR3, the DNA is TGTGCCAGCAGCGACAGGGGGCTGAGTGGCGAGCAGTACTTC.

The sample holds a few counts of this clonotype. The chain uses TRBV2 and TRBJ2-3, with a tentative D call TRBD1 (6 bases). The germline V gene encodes CDR1 SNHLY and CDR2 FYNNEI. CDR3 length: 14 amino acids. V lost 6 bases, J lost 5 bases, and 15 bases lay in between. The CDR3 DNA reads as TGTGCCAGCAGGCGGACAGCCCTCGGAGATACGCAGTATTTT. Protein: CASRRTALGDTQYF.

This clonotype was seen more than once but under ten times. The junction shows a germline mismatch at one end, possibly a read error. The chain links TRBV30 to TRBJ1-2; D unclear. CDR1 and CDR2 from the germline V gene are GTSNPN and SVGIG (reference sequence). The CDR3 has 15 residues. CDR3 coding DNA: TGTGCCCGGAGTGTAGGTCCCCAACCCAACTATGGCTACACCTTC. This translates into CARSVGPQPNYGYTF.

This clonotype was found once. The chain's CDR3 is CASSYTPDTQYF. The CDR3 DNA is TGTGCCAGCAGTTATACCCCAGATACGCAGTATTTT. The genes are TRBV6-9 and TRBJ2-3; D is ambiguous. Germline V gene lookup returns CDR1 MNHGY and CDR2 SVAAGI. This CDR3 comprises 12 residues. V was clipped by 2 bases and J by 4 bases, with 4 bases between them.

This clonotype was seen a handful of times. The chain couples TRBV13 to TRBJ1-4; D is undetermined. Trimming took 0 bases from V and 7 from J, leaving 9 bases between them. Germline assignment: CDR1 PRHDT and CDR2 FYEKMQ (reference sequence). The CDR3 spans 14 residues. The CDR3 DNA reads as TGTGCCAGCAGCTTAGGGGGCTTCAGTGAAAAACTGTTTTTT. Translating gives CASSLGGFSEKLFF. The full variable domain, its missing parts supplied by reference TRBV13 and TRBJ1-4, is AAGVIQSPRHLIKEKRETATLKCYPIPRHDTVYWYQQGPGQDPQFLISFYEKMQSDKGSIPDRFSAQQFSDYHSELNMSSLELGDSALYFCASSLGGFSEKLFFGSGTQLSVL.

This clonotype appeared a few times. The chain is built from TRBV6-4 and TRBJ1-1; possibly TRBD1 for D (5 bases). The CDR3 has 14 amino acids. The V gene lost 6 bases and the J gene lost 5 bases, with 16 bases spanning the gap. Per the germline V gene, CDR1 is MRHNA and CDR2 is SNTAGT. The CDR3 protein is CASRVDLGGTEAFF. In DNA form, the CDR3 reads TGTGCCAGCAGAGTAGACTTGGGGGGGACTGAAGCTTTCTTT.